This T cell receptor (beta chain) was documented in a study of response to subunit inactivated influenza vaccine. TCRdb ran MiXCR on the RT-PCR reads and lists one entry per CDR3 protein. The data contain 180,000 or so distinct CDR3 sequences, approximately 12% of them singletons. CDR3 length: 15 amino acids. The germline V gene encodes CDR1 SGHKS and CDR2 YYEKEE (reference sequence). Trimming stripped 2 bases from V and 7 bases from J, with 15 bases between. The data were also submitted as part of a second study, on T cells expressing NK-cell markers. That work adds: In generating TCR beta cDNA, 5'RACE template switching with UMIs was used. Serological testing identified seven of the eight sequenced donors as HCMV-seropositive and one as seronegative. For several experiments, T cell sorting was restricted to the alpha-beta TCR population by means of an anti-gamma-delta TCR antibody. The HCMV specificity of the expanded NKG2C+ T cell clones stayed unresolved.

This rearrangement joins TRBV5-5 to TRBJ2-2; maybe TRBD1 (6 bases). The specimen comprised CD8+ T cells sorted from PBMCs, sampled roughly 12 days after vaccination. This clonotype originated in a man between 50 and 59 years old who received an inactivated influenza vaccine. CDR3 coding DNA: TGTGCCAGCAGCTTACACAGGGCGTTGAGCGGGGAGCTGTTTTTT. Residues: CASSLHRALSGELFF.